Following are 10 T cell receptor beta chains from one sample sequenced in a study of technical replicates of blood from a few donors. The method was immunoSEQ multiplex PCR; TCRdb's version includes in-frame clones alone and lacks a portion of them. The sample comprises roughly 72,000 clones, 93% of which are singletons, and roughly 0.36% rests with the top ten. Specimen: T cells isolated from PBMCs. These receptors were taken from a human donor in good health.

The chain combines TRBV27 with TRBJ2-7; 9 nucleotides match TRBD2. CDR1 is MNHEY and CDR2 is SMNVEV in the germline V gene (reference sequence). The CDR3 covers 16 residues. The V segment lost 3 bases and the J segment 3 bases; nucleotides outside the gene matches: 9. In DNA, the CDR3 is TGTGCCAGCAGTTTGCTCAATAGCGGGGGCTTCTACGAGCAGTACTTC. This sequence encodes CASSLLNSGGFYEQYF.

This clone was picked up one time. The chain recombines TRBV7-2 with TRBJ2-1; 11 nucleotides align to TRBD2. V was pared by 3 bases and J by 13 bases, with 5 bases of the junction left unmatched. The length of the CDR3 is 13 residues. Germline CDR1 SGHTA, CDR2 FQGNSA. The CDR3 protein is CASSLDSGRGQFF. DNA of the CDR3: TGTGCCAGCAGCTTGGATAGCGGGAGGGGCCAGTTCTTC.

The V gene is TRBV2, the J gene TRBJ2-6, with a tentative D call TRBD1 (6 bases). V was pared by 4 bases and J by 0 bases, with 10 bases between. Germline assignment: CDR1 SNHLY and CDR2 FYNNEI. This CDR3 spans 16 amino acids. This CDR3 is CASSGADSSGANVLTF. CDR3 coding DNA: TGTGCCAGCAGTGGGGCGGACAGCTCTGGGGCCAACGTCCTGACTTTC.

The chain employs TRBV2 and TRBJ2-2; D gene ambiguous. The CDR3 spans 11 residues. In germline, CDR1 is SNHLY, CDR2 FYNNEI. Trimming left V 10 bases short and J 5 bases short, with 8 bases between. This CDR3 is CATQRTGELFF. Written as DNA, the CDR3 is TGTGCCACCCAACGGACCGGGGAGCTGTTTTTT.

The chain has TRBV27 and TRBJ2-7; possible D gene TRBD2, 6 bases. Germline assignment: CDR1 MNHEY and CDR2 SMNVEV (reference sequence). Trimming stripped 4 bases from V and 2 bases from J, with 18 bases between. This CDR3 is 16 amino acids long. The CDR3 loop is CASSSSSGEATYEQYF. The CDR3 bases are TGTGCCAGCAGTTCATCCTCCGGGGAGGCCACCTACGAGCAGTACTTC.

The chain links TRBV11-3 to TRBJ2-7, with D possibly TRBD2 on 6 matching bases. Trimming left V 5 bases short and J 4 bases short, with 18 bases between. CDR3 length equals 15 residues. Germline V gene data show CDR1 as SGHNT and CDR2 as YENEEA. DNA of the CDR3: TGTGCCAGCAGCCGACGAAAGGGCGGGGTATACGAGCAGTACTTC. This codes for CASSRRKGGVYEQYF.

This clone was counted a single time. This chain joins TRBV18 and TRBJ1-1; D call uncertain. Looked up from germline, CDR1 is KGHSH and CDR2 is LQKENI. V dropped 2 bases and J dropped 0 bases, with 16 bases sitting between them. The CDR3 has 17 residues. The CDR3 reads CASSPVGASFMNTEAFF. Written as DNA, the CDR3 is TGTGCCAGCTCACCAGTAGGAGCCTCGTTCATGAACACTGAAGCTTTCTTT.

The rearrangement links TRBV28 to TRBJ1-2, with unresolved D. This CDR3 is built from 14 residues. The germline V gene encodes CDR1 MDHEN and CDR2 SYDVKM. The germline V and J ends were trimmed by 6 bases and 2 bases, with 13 bases remaining between them. CDR3 residues: CASRFSAVNYGYTF. DNA of the CDR3: TGTGCCAGCAGGTTTTCGGCGGTGAACTATGGCTACACCTTC.

The rearrangement links TRBV7-2 to TRBJ1-5; 7 bases map to TRBD1. The germline CDR1 and CDR2 sequences are SGHTA and FQGNSA. After removal of 5 bases from V and 5 bases from J, the junction contained 9 bases not matched to a gene. The CDR3 is made up of 15 amino acids. This chain's CDR3 is CASSQTGSVYQPQHF. The CDR3 coding sequence is TGTGCCAGCAGCCAGACAGGGAGTGTATATCAGCCCCAGCATTTT.

The chain has TRBV28 and TRBJ2-7; TRBD1 aligns across 7 bases. This CDR3 spans 15 amino acids. Trimming took 1 base from V and 3 from J; bases not matched to a gene: 6. Germline CDR1 MDHEN, CDR2 SYDVKM. The CDR3 sequence: CASSLSAGTDYEQYF. In DNA form, the CDR3 reads TGTGCCAGCAGTTTATCTGCCGGGACAGACTACGAGCAGTACTTC. The complete variable domain, with remaining parts taken from reference TRBV28 and TRBJ2-7, reads DVKVTQSSRYLVKRTGEKVFLECVQDMDHENMFWYRQDPGLGLRLIYFSYDVKMKEKGDIPEGYSVSREKKERFSLILESASTNQTSMYLCASSLSAGTDYEQYFGPGTRLTVT.